These 12 T cell receptor beta chains came from one sample sequenced in a study of blood T cell repertoires in COVID-19. Assay: immunoSEQ multiplex PCR; the TCRdb copy retains only in-frame clones and omits some. The table includes a few hundred thousand clones, about 85% detected once. The specimen sequenced was peripheral blood. The receptors were sampled from a woman aged 60-75 years who had recovered from COVID-19.

V usage is TRBV11-2 and J usage is TRBJ1-4; TRBD1 might be the D (6 bases). The CDR3 has 16 amino acids. Germline values: CDR1 SGHAT, CDR2 FQNNGV. With 1 base removed from V and 7 bases from J, the gap between germline ends came to 16 bases. The CDR3 loop reads CASSLVVRQGTEKLFF. CDR3 coding DNA: TGTGCCAGCAGCTTAGTCGTCAGGCAGGGGACTGAAAAACTGTTTTTT.

This sequence joins TRBV5-1 and TRBJ1-1, with 10 bases that match TRBD1. This CDR3 region has 15 residues. Per the germline V gene, CDR1 is SGHRS and CDR2 is YFSETQ. V lost 0 bases to trimming and J lost 4 bases; unmatched junction nucleotides: 3. This CDR3 reads CASSLGTGGPTEAFF. DNA of the CDR3: TGCGCCAGCAGCTTGGGGACAGGGGGTCCCACTGAAGCTTTCTTT.

This clone was recorded only once. This rearrangement joins TRBV20-1 to TRBJ1-2; D remains unclear. The V gene lost 3 bases and the J gene lost 4 bases, with 21 bases spanning the gap. Per germline, CDR1 DFQATT and CDR2 SNEGSKA (reference sequence). The CDR3 sequence is 16 residues long. The DNA of the CDR3 is TGCAGTGCTAGTTACCTTAGGGAGGTCTCCGGCTATGGCTACACCTTC. As protein: CSASYLREVSGYGYTF.

V and J are TRBV2 and TRBJ1-4, with D maybe TRBD1 (6 bases). V dropped 7 bases and J dropped 5 bases, with 11 bases sitting between them. Germline loops: CDR1 SNHLY, CDR2 FYNNEI. The CDR3 covers 13 residues. In DNA, the CDR3 is TGTGCCAGCAATTGGCAGGGGAATGAAAAACTGTTTTTT. Its protein is CASNWQGNEKLFF.

The chain employs TRBV5-1 and TRBJ2-3; 8 nucleotides line up with TRBD2. J lost 1 base, V lost 0 bases, and 4 bases had no gene match. CDR3 length: 16 residues. Germline CDR1 SGHRS, CDR2 YFSETQ. The CDR3 loop reads CASSLGAGDRTDTQYF. CDR3 DNA sequence: TGCGCCAGCAGCTTGGGAGCGGGGGACCGCACAGATACGCAGTATTTT.

The rearrangement joins TRBV4-1 to TRBJ1-2, with 10 bases lining up with TRBD1. The trim removed 4 bases at V and 7 bases at J, leaving 18 bases unmatched. The CDR3 has 18 residues. Germline V CDR1 and CDR2: MGHRA, YSYEKL. The CDR3 loop is CASSRRGIGDRGSSGYTF. DNA for the CDR3: TGCGCCAGCAGCCGTCGAGGTATAGGGGACAGGGGAAGCTCTGGCTACACCTTC.

The chain joins TRBV7-2 to TRBJ1-4, with 8 bases that match TRBD1. V lost 3 bases, J lost 6 bases, and 9 bases stayed unmatched. Looked up from germline, CDR1 is SGHTA and CDR2 is FQGNSA. The CDR3 sequence is 16 residues long. The CDR3 nucleotides read TGTGCCAGCAGCTTGCCCGGACAGGGTGGCGATGAAAAACTGTTTTTT. Encoded protein: CASSLPGQGGDEKLFF. The variable domain in full, with the rest retrieved from reference TRBV7-2 and TRBJ1-4, is GAGVSQSPSNKVTEKGKDVELRCDPISGHTALYWYRQSLGQGLEFLIYFQGNSAPDKSGLPSDRFSAERTGGSVSTLTIQRTQQEDSAVYLCASSLPGQGGDEKLFFGSGTQLSVL.

This sequence joins TRBV4-1 and TRBJ1-1, with unresolved D. Deletions cut 1 base from V and 3 bases from J, with 12 bases between. Germline V gene sequence: CDR1 MGHRA, CDR2 YSYEKL. This CDR3 has 15 amino acids. Here the CDR3 reads CASSQVAWRDTEAFF. In DNA form, the CDR3 reads TGCGCCAGCAGCCAAGTTGCCTGGAGGGACACTGAAGCTTTCTTT.

J is TRBJ1-2 and V is TRBV4-2, with 12 nucleotides matching TRBD1. This CDR3 contains 17 residues. The V and J ends lost 1 base and 8 bases, in that order; junction bases with no gene match: 11. Germline CDR1 is LGHNA and CDR2 is YNFKEQ. The CDR3 DNA is TGTGCCAGCAGCCAAGCCGACGGGACAGGGGGCGCGGGAGGCTACACCTTC. Translating it yields CASSQADGTGGAGGYTF.

This clone was seen once. The chain has TRBV7-9 and TRBJ2-7, with D maybe TRBD2 (6 bases). Trimming cost V 3 bases and J 3 bases, with 9 bases left between them. Germline CDR1 is SEHNR and CDR2 is FQNEAQ (reference sequence). The length of the CDR3 is 13 residues. CDR3 DNA sequence: TGTGCCAGCAGCTTCAGGGACTTCTACGAGCAGTACTTC. It is translated as CASSFRDFYEQYF.

The V gene is TRBV9, the J gene TRBJ2-1; 8 nucleotides match TRBD1. Germline V CDR1 and CDR2: SGDLS, YYNGEE. J was trimmed by 5 bases and V by 0 bases; bases with no gene match: 4. The CDR3 loop spans 15 amino acids. As DNA, the CDR3 is TGTGCCAGCAGCGTAGCGGGACAGGCGAACAATGAGCAGTTCTTC. Translating it yields CASSVAGQANNEQFF.

The chain combines TRBV6-5 with TRBJ2-7; weak D call: TRBD2 (6 bases). The CDR3 consists of 13 residues. The germline V gene has CDR1 MNHEY and CDR2 SVGAGI. Trimming cost V 3 bases and J 6 bases, with 12 bases left between them. DNA of the CDR3: TGTGCCAGCAGTTATGGGGCGGGGTTCGAGCAGTACTTC. This translates into CASSYGAGFEQYF.